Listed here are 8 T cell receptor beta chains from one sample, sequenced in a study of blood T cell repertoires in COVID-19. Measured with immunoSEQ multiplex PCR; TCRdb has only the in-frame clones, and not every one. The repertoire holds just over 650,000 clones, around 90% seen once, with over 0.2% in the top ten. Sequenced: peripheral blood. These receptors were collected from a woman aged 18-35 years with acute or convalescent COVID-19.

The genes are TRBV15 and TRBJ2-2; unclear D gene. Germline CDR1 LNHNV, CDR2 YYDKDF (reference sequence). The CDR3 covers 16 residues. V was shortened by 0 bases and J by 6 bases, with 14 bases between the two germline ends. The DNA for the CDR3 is TGTGCCACCAGCAGAGAGCGGTCGCGGTCGCCCGGGGAGCTGTTTTTT. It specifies CATSRERSRSPGELFF. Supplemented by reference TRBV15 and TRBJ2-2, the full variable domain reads DAMVIQNPRYQVTQFGKPVTLSCSQTLNHNVMYWYQQKSSQAPKLLFHYYDKDFNNEADTPDNFQSRRPNTSFCFLDIRSPGLGDTAMYLCATSRERSRSPGELFFGEGSRLTVL.

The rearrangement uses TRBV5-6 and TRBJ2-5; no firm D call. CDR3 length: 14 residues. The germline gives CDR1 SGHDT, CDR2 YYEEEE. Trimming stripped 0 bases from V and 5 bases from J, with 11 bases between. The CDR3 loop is CASSLAGRVETQYF. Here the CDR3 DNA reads TGTGCCAGCAGCTTGGCGGGTCGGGTGGAGACCCAGTACTTC.

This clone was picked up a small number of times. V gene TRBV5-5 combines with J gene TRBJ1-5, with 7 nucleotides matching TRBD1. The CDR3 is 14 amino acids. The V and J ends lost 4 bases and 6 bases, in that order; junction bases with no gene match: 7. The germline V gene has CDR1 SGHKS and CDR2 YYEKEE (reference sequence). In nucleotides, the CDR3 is TGTGCCAGCAGCCCCGGGACAGCAACTCAGCCCCAGCATTTT. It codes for CASSPGTATQPQHF.

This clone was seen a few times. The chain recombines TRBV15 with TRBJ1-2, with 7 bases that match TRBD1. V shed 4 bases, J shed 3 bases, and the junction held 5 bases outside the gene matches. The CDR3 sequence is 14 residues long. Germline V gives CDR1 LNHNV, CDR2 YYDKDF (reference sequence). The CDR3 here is CATSIGQVDYGYTF. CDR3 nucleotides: TGTGCCACCAGCATTGGACAGGTCGACTATGGCTACACCTTC.

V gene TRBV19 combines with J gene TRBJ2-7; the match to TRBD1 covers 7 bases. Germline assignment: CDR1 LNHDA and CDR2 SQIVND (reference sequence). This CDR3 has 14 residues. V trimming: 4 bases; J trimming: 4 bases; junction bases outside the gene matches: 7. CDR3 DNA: TGTGCCAGTAGTACAACAGGGGTGGGGTACGAGCAGTACTTC. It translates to CASSTTGVGYEQYF.

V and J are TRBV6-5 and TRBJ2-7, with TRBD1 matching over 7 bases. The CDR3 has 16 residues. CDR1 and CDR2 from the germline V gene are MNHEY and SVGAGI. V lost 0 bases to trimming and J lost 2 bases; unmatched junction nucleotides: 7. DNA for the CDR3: TGTGCCAGCAGTTACTCATCCGGGACAGTGCCCTACGAGCAGTACTTC. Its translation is CASSYSSGTVPYEQYF.

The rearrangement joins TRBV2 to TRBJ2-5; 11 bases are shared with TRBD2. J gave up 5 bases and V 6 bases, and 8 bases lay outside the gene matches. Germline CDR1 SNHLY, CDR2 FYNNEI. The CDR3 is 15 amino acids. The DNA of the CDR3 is TGTGCCAGCAGCCTCGCTAGCGGGGGGTGGGAGACCCAGTACTTC. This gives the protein CASSLASGGWETQYF.

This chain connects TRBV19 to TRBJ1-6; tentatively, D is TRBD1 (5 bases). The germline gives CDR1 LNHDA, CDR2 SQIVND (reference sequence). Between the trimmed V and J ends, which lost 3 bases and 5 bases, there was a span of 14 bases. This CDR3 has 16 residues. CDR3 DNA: TGTGCCAGTAGTATCCGGGGGGTCCGGAATAATTCACCCCTCCACTTT. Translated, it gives CASSIRGVRNNSPLHF.